The T cell receptor beta chain described here comes from a study of blood T cell repertoires in COVID-19. At the level of the study: Sites in the United States, Italy and Spain provided acute and convalescent COVID-19 samples.

Looked up from germline, CDR1 is SGHTS and CDR2 is YDEGEE. CDR3 length: 16 residues. The ends lost 5 bases at V and 4 bases at J; junction bases unmatched: 13. Enrollees, about 18 to 95 years old, lived in 24 US areas. Exposed study participants had met a COVID-19 case within 2 weeks before entry. Some clones are missing from TCRdb's copy, which holds only in-frame ones; the method was immunoSEQ multiplex PCR. The repertoire consists of roughly 150,000 clones, with roughly 84% occurring once and the leading ten covering roughly 5%. Sequenced material: PBMCs or T cells enriched from blood (not recorded which). This TCR was recovered from a man in his sixties or seventies who had been exposed to COVID-19. V and J are TRBV5-8 and TRBJ2-7, with 9 bases fitting TRBD2. The CDR3 reads CASRESIAGVGYEQYF. In nucleotides, the CDR3 is TGTGCCAGCAGGGAGTCAATAGCGGGAGTCGGGTACGAGCAGTACTTC.